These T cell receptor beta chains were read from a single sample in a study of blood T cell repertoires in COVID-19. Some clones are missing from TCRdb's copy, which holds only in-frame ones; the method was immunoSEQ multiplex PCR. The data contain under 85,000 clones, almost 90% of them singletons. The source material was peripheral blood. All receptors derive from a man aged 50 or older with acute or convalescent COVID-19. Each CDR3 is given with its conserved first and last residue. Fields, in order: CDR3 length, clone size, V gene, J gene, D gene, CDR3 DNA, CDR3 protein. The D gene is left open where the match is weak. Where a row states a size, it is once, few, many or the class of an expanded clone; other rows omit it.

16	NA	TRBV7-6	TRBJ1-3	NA	TGTGCCAGCAGCTTAACGGGGGGATCCTCTGGAAACACCATATATTTT	CASSLTGGSSGNTIYF
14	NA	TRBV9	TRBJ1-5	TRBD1	TGTGCCAGCAGCGCCGCAGGGGGCGGTCAGCCCCAGCATTTT	CASSAAGGGQPQHF
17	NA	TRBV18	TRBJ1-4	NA	TGTGCCAGCTCAACGCTACCCGGGACTGTCACTAATGAAAAACTGTTTTTT	CASSTLPGTVTNEKLFF
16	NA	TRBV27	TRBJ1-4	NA	TGTGCCAGCAGTTTAGGGGGCTTTAGGCCAGATGAAAAACTGTTTTTT	CASSLGGFRPDEKLFF
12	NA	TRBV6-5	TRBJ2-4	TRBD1	TGTGCCAGCAGTCGCGACAGGGCCATTCAGTACTTC	CASSRDRAIQYF
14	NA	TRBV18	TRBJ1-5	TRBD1	TGTGCCAGCTCACTCACAGGGGGCCATCAGCCCCAGCATTTT	CASSLTGGHQPQHF
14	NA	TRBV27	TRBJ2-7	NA	TGTGCCAGCAGCATCGGGACTTCTCTCTACGAGCAGTACTTC	CASSIGTSLYEQYF
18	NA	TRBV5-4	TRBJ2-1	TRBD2	TGTGCCAGCAGCTCGTTGGGGCGCTTTGCGGGAGGGGGCAATGAGCAGTTCTTC	CASSSLGRFAGGGNEQFF
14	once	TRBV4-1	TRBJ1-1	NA	TGCGCCAGCAGTTCATCGGGGGTGAACACTGAAGCTTTCTTT	CASSSSGVNTEAFF
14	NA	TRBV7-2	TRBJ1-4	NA	TGTGCCAGCAGCTTATTCAGGGCGGACGAAAAACTGTTTTTT	CASSLFRADEKLFF